These 20 T cell receptor beta chains were sequenced from one sample in a study of cytomegalovirus exposure and HLA in healthy donors. PCR involved 60 Vbeta and 13 Jbeta primers. Using immunoSEQ multiplex PCR, the repertoire was profiled, and TCRdb retains in-frame clones only, with some absent. This table holds around 200,000 clones, about three quarters found once. Sequencing was done on a sample of PBMCs. These receptors were taken from a man aged 18 to 35 in good health and CMV-seronegative.

This sequence joins TRBV5-4 and TRBJ2-7, with 7 bases identical to TRBD2. J was trimmed by 10 bases and V by 0 bases; bases with no gene match: 7. The CDR3 contains 13 residues. Germline V gives CDR1 SGHNT, CDR2 YYREEE (reference sequence). The CDR3 loop is CASSLGSGGEQYF. CDR3 sequence (DNA): TGTGCCAGCAGCTTGGGGTCGGGGGGTGAACAGTACTTC.

J is TRBJ2-7 and V is TRBV7-2, with 7 bases lining up with TRBD1. The germline CDR1 and CDR2 sequences are SGHTA and FQGNSA. This CDR3 is 14 amino acids long. V trimming: 1 base; J trimming: 3 bases; junction bases outside the gene matches: 3. The CDR3, as DNA: TGTGCCAGCAGCTTAGGGGGACAGTTCTACGAGCAGTACTTC. Translating it yields CASSLGGQFYEQYF. Supplemented by reference TRBV7-2 and TRBJ2-7, the full variable domain reads GAGVSQSPSNKVTEKGKDVELRCDPISGHTALYWYRQSLGQGLEFLIYFQGNSAPDKSGLPSDRFSAERTGGSVSTLTIQRTQQEDSAVYLCASSLGGQFYEQYFGPGTRLTVT.

This chain connects TRBV5-4 to TRBJ1-3, with no clear D. The CDR3 runs 16 residues. The V gene lost 4 bases and the J gene lost 0 bases, with 14 bases spanning the gap. From germline, CDR1 is SGHNT and CDR2 YYREEE (reference sequence). The CDR3 reads CASSPAGQNSGNTIYF. CDR3 coding DNA: TGTGCCAGCAGCCCCGCGGGCCAGAACTCTGGAAACACCATATATTTT.

This clone occurred a few times. The V call is TRBV11-3, the J call TRBJ1-5; no reliable D call. Germline CDR1 is SGHNT and CDR2 is YENEEA. The ends were cut back, 5 bases at V and 6 bases at J, with 17 bases in the middle. The CDR3 has 15 residues. The CDR3 spells CASSPGSSTGQPQHF. For the CDR3, the DNA is TGTGCCAGCAGCCCGGGATCCTCCACGGGTCAGCCCCAGCATTTT.

The CDR3 loop reads CASSPGQGSSYEQYF. CDR3 coding DNA: TGTGCCAGCTCACCGGGACAGGGGAGCTCCTACGAGCAGTACTTC. The chain recombines TRBV18 with TRBJ2-7; 10 nucleotides align to TRBD1. The CDR3 covers 15 residues. From germline, CDR1 is KGHSH and CDR2 LQKENI. The ends lost 3 bases at V and 0 bases at J; junction bases unmatched: 2.

V and J are TRBV28 and TRBJ2-4; 12 bases fit TRBD2. J lost 0 bases, V lost 0 bases, and 3 bases had no gene match. This CDR3 has 18 residues. In germline, CDR1 is MDHEN, CDR2 SYDVKM. The CDR3, as DNA: TGTGCCAGCAGTTTATGGCTAGCGGGAGGGGGAGCCAAAAACATTCAGTACTTC. Translating gives CASSLWLAGGGAKNIQYF.

V and J are TRBV5-1 and TRBJ2-5; no clear D. This CDR3 contains 12 residues. V gave up 1 base and J gave up 3 bases, with 4 bases separating them. The V gene's germline CDR1 is SGHRS and CDR2 YFSETQ. In DNA, the CDR3 is TGCGCCAGCAGCTTGCCGGAAGAGACCCAGTACTTC. Translated, it gives CASSLPEETQYF.

The chain is built from TRBV11-3 and TRBJ2-7; 8 bases agree with TRBD1. V lost 5 bases and J lost 3; bases outside the gene matches: 9. CDR1 and CDR2 from the germline V gene are SGHNT and YENEEA. CDR3 length: 15 amino acids. CDR3 DNA sequence: TGTGCCAGCAGCCACGGACAGGGCCGAGGCTACGAGCAGTACTTC. Its protein product is CASSHGQGRGYEQYF.

This clone was found a few times. This chain joins TRBV28 and TRBJ1-6; 11 nucleotides line up with TRBD1. Per the germline V gene, CDR1 is MDHEN and CDR2 is SYDVKM. The CDR3 runs to 15 residues. J was trimmed by 9 bases and V by 5 bases; bases with no gene match: 6. The CDR3 region is CASSTPDRGRSPLHF. CDR3 bases: TGTGCCAGCAGTACCCCGGACAGGGGGCGTTCACCCCTCCACTTT.

The chain uses TRBV18 and TRBJ1-4; 12 bases map to TRBD1. Germline V gene sequence: CDR1 KGHSH, CDR2 LQKENI. The CDR3 spans 16 residues. V shed 0 bases and J 8 bases; nucleotides not matched to a gene: 4. The CDR3 loop is CASSPPGDRGREKLFF. DNA of the CDR3: TGTGCCAGCTCACCACCGGGGGACAGGGGGCGCGAAAAACTGTTTTTT. Full variable domain (outside the CDR3, taken from reference TRBV18 and TRBJ1-4): NAGVMQNPRHLVRRRGQEARLRCSPMKGHSHVYWYRQLPEEGLKFMVYLQKENIIDESGMPKERFSAEFPKEGPSILRIQQVVRGDSAAYFCASSPPGDRGREKLFFGSGTQLSVL.

The CDR3 protein is CASSLRAGGNIQYF. CDR3 nucleotides: TGTGCCAGCAGTTTAAGGGCAGGGGGGAACATTCAGTACTTC. The chain carries TRBV27 and TRBJ2-4; D is possibly TRBD1 (7 bases). This CDR3 comprises 14 residues. Trimming shortened V by 2 bases and J by 7 bases, and 12 bases separated the two germline ends. Germline assignment: CDR1 MNHEY and CDR2 SMNVEV (reference sequence).

CDR3 residues: CASSSKGSGGDSGSYNEQFF. CDR3 nucleotides: TGTGCCAGCAGCTCCAAGGGTAGCGGGGGGGACTCAGGCTCCTACAATGAGCAGTTCTTC. V and J are TRBV7-3 and TRBJ2-1; TRBD2 aligns across 11 bases. The V gene end was trimmed by 4 bases and the J gene end by 0 bases; junction bases not matched to a gene: 14. The germline CDR1 and CDR2 sequences are SGHTA and FQGTGA. The CDR3 is 20 amino acids.

The V call is TRBV10-3, the J call TRBJ2-7; D ambiguous. CDR3 length: 14 amino acids. Looked up from germline, CDR1 is ENHRY and CDR2 is SYGVKD. V gave up 0 bases and J gave up 1 base, with 7 bases separating them. The CDR3 is CAISESRQSYEQYF. CDR3 coding DNA: TGTGCCATCAGTGAGTCGAGGCAGTCCTACGAGCAGTACTTC.

CDR3 bases: TGCGCCAGCAGGGTAATAGCGGCTAGCACAGATACGCAGTATTTT. It codes for CASRVIAASTDTQYF. The chain links TRBV5-1 to TRBJ2-3; D perhaps matches TRBD2 (6 bases). V gave up 5 bases and J gave up 0 bases, with 13 bases separating them. Germline V gene lookup returns CDR1 SGHRS and CDR2 YFSETQ. The CDR3 runs to 15 residues.

The chain carries TRBV11-1 and TRBJ2-5, with D maybe TRBD2 (6 bases). CDR1 and CDR2 (germline): SGHAT, FQDESV (reference sequence). The CDR3 is made up of 16 amino acids. The V end was cut by 1 base, the J end by 2 bases, with 14 bases between. CDR3 protein: CASSLVGTEGQETQYF. The CDR3 DNA sequence: TGTGCCAGCAGCTTAGTTGGTACGGAGGGACAAGAGACCCAGTACTTC.

The V call is TRBV6-5, the J call TRBJ2-3, with TRBD2 matching 9 bases. V lost 5 bases and J lost 3; bases outside the gene matches: 3. Germline V CDR1 and CDR2: MNHEY, SVGAGI. The CDR3 loop spans 14 amino acids. CDR3 residues: CASSVAGGTDTQYF. The CDR3 DNA follows: TGTGCCAGCAGTGTTGCGGGGGGGACAGATACGCAGTATTTT.

This clone has more than one count but fewer than ten. The chain uses TRBV5-1 and TRBJ2-2; a possible D gene is TRBD2 (6 bases). This CDR3 spans 17 amino acids. Germline CDR1 SGHRS, CDR2 YFSETQ. The germline V and J ends were trimmed by 4 bases and 3 bases, with 19 bases remaining between them. The CDR3, as DNA: TGCGCCAGCAGCCCCGGGAGCAGTCCCACGGACACCGGGGAGCTGTTTTTT. Translating it yields CASSPGSSPTDTGELFF.

The sample holds many counts of this clone. V usage is TRBV6-5 and J usage is TRBJ1-1, with D perhaps matching TRBD1 (6 bases). Trimming removed 7 bases at V and 4 bases at J, with 19 bases between. Germline V lookup: CDR1 MNHEY, CDR2 SVGAGI. The CDR3 has 15 amino acids. The CDR3 DNA is TGTGCCAGCATGACAGGCAGGGAGTCCCCCACTGAAGCTTTCTTT. Amino acids: CASMTGRESPTEAFF.

This clone was seen only once. The chain carries TRBV7-2 and TRBJ2-1; D is undetermined. There are 15 residues in the CDR3. The germline V and J ends were trimmed by 1 base and 7 bases, with 14 bases remaining between them. Germline assignment: CDR1 SGHTA and CDR2 FQGNSA. CDR3 DNA sequence: TGTGCCAGCAGCTTAGAGCGATTAGCTGCGAATGAGCAGTTCTTC. This encodes CASSLERLAANEQFF.

The chain uses TRBV4-3 and TRBJ2-7; 9 bases match TRBD1. The CDR3 has 15 residues. The V and J ends lost 3 bases and 2 bases, in that order; junction bases with no gene match: 5. Germline V gene lookup returns CDR1 LGHNA and CDR2 YSLEER. The CDR3 loop is CASSHSRTGAYEQYF. CDR3 DNA sequence: TGCGCCAGCAGCCACAGCCGGACAGGGGCCTACGAGCAGTACTTC.